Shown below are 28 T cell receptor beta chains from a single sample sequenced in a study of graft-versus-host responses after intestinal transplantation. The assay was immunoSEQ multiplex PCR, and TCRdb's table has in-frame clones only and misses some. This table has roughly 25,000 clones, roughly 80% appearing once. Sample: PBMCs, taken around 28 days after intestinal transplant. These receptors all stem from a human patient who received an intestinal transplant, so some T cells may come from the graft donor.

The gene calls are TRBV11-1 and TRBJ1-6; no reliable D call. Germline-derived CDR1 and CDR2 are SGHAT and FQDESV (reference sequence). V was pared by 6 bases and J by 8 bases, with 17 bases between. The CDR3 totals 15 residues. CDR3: CASRPTRQEDSPLHF. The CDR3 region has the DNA TGTGCCAGCAGACCTACCCGGCAAGAAGATTCACCCCTCCACTTT.

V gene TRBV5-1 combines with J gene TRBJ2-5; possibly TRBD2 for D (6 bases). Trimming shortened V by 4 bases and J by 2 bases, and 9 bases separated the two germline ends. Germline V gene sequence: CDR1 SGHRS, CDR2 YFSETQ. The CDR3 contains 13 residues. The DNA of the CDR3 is TGCGCCAGCAGCCGGGACTTGCAAGAGACCCAGTACTTC. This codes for CASSRDLQETQYF. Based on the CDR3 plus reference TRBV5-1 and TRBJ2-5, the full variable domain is KAGVTQTPRYLIKTRGQQVTLSCSPISGHRSVSWYQQTPGQGLQFLFEYFSETQRNKGNFPGRFSGRQFSNSRSEMNVSTLELGDSALYLCASSRDLQETQYFGPGTRLLVL.

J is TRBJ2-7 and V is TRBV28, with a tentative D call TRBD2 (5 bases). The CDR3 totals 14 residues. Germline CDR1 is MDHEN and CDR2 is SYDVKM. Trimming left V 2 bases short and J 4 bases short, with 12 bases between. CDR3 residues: CASSLGRQFYEQYF. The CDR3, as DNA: TGTGCCAGCAGTTTAGGGAGACAATTTTACGAGCAGTACTTC.

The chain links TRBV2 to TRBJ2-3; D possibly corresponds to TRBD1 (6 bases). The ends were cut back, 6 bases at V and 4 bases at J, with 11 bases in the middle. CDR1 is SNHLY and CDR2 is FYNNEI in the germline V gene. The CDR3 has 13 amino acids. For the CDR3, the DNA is TGTGCCAGCAGACAGGGTTGGGCAGATACGCAGTATTTT. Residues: CASRQGWADTQYF.

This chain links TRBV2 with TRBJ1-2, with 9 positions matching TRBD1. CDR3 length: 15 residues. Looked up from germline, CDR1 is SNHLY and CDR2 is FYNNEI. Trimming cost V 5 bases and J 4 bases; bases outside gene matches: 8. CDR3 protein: CASSTIPGQGYGYTF. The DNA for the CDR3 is TGTGCCAGCAGTACTATACCGGGACAGGGCTATGGCTACACCTTC.

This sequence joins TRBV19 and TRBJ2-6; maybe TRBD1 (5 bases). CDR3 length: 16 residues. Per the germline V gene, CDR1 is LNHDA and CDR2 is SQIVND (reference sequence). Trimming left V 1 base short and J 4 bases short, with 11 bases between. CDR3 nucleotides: TGTGCCAGTAGTATAGGAATAGGGGAAGGGGCCAACGTCCTGACTTTC. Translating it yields CASSIGIGEGANVLTF. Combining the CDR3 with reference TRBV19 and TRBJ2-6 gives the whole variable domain DGGITQSPKYLFRKEGQNVTLSCEQNLNHDAMYWYRQDPGQGLRLIYYSQIVNDFQKGDIAEGYSVSREKKESFPLTVTSAQKNPTAFYLCASSIGIGEGANVLTFGAGSRLTVL.

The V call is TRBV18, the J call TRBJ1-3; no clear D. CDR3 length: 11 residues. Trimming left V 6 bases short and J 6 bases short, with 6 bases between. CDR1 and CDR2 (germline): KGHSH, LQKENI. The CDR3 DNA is TGTGCCAGCTCTCTCCTAAACACCATATATTTT. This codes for CASSLLNTIYF.

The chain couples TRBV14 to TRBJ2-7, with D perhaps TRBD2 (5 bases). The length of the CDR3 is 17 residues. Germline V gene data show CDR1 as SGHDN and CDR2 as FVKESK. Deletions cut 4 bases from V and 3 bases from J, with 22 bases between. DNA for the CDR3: TGTGCCAGCAGCCTGAACGGGGATTCGGTTCTGCTCTACGAGCAGTACTTC. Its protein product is CASSLNGDSVLLYEQYF.

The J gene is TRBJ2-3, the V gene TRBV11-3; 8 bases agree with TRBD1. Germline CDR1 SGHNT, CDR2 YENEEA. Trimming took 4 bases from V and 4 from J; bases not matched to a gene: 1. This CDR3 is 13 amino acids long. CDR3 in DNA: TGTGCCAGCAGCTCAGGGGGCGCAGATACGCAGTATTTT. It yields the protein CASSSGGADTQYF. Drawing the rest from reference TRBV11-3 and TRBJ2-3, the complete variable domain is EAGVVQSPRYKIIEKKQPVAFWCNPISGHNTLYWYLQNLGQGPELLIRYENEEAVDDSQLPKDRFSAERLKGVDSTLKIQPAELGDSAVYLCASSSGGADTQYFGPGTRLTVL.

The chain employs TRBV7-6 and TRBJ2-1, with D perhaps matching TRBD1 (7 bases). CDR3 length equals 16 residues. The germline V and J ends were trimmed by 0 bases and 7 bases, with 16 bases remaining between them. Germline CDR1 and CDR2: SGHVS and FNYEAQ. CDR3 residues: CASSLAVEGATNEQFF. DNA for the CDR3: TGTGCCAGCAGCTTAGCGGTGGAGGGGGCCACTAATGAGCAGTTCTTC.

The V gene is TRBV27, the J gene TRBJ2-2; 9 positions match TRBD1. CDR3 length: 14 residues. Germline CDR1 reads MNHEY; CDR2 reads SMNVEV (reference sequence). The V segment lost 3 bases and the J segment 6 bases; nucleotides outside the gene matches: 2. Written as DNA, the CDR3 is TGTGCCAGCAGTTTCGACAGGGGGGCCGGGGAGCTGTTTTTT. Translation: CASSFDRGAGELFF.

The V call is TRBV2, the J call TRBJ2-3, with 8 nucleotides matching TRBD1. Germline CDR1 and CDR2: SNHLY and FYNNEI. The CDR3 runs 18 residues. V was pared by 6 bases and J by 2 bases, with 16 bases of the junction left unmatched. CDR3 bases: TGTGCCAGCAGCCAAGGGGGCACAGGGGGGATAATCACAGATACGCAGTATTTT. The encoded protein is CASSQGGTGGIITDTQYF.

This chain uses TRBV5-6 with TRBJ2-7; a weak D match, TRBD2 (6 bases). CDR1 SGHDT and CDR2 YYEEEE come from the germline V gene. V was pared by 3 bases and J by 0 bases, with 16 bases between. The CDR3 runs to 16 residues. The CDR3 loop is CASSSRTSIPSYEQYF. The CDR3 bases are TGTGCCAGCAGCTCCCGAACTAGCATTCCCTCCTACGAGCAGTACTTC.

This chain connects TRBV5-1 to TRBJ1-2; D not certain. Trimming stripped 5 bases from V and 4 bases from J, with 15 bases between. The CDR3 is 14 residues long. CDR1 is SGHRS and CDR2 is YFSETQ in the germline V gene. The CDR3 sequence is CASSTDNTLYGYTF. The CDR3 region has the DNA TGCGCCAGCAGTACAGACAATACCCTCTATGGCTACACCTTC.

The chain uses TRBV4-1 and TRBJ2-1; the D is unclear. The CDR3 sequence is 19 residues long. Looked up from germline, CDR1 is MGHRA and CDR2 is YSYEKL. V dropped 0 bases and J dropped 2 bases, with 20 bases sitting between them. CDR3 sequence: CASSQDVARAGEPYNEQFF. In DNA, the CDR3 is TGCGCCAGCAGCCAAGACGTGGCCCGGGCAGGTGAGCCCTACAATGAGCAGTTCTTC.

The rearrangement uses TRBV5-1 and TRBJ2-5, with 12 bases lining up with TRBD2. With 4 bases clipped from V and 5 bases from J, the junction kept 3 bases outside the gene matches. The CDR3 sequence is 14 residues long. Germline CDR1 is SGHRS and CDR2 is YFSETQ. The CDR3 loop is CASSPLAGGETQYF. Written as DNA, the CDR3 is TGCGCCAGCAGCCCCCTAGCGGGGGGGGAGACCCAGTACTTC. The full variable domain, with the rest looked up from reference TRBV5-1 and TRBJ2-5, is KAGVTQTPRYLIKTRGQQVTLSCSPISGHRSVSWYQQTPGQGLQFLFEYFSETQRNKGNFPGRFSGRQFSNSRSEMNVSTLELGDSALYLCASSPLAGGETQYFGPGTRLLVL.

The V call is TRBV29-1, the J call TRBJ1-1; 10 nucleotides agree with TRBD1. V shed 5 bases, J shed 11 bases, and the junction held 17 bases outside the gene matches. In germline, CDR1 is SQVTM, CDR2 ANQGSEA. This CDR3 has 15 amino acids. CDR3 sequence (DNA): TGCAGCGTTACATCCCCGGGACAGGGGACCTCCCTCGCTTTCTTT. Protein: CSVTSPGQGTSLAFF.

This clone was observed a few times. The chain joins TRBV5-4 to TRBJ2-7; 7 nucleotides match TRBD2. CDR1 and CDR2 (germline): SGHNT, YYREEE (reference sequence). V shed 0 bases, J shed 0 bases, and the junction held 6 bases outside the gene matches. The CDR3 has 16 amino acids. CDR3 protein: CASSLGGRGSSYEQYF. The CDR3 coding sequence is TGTGCCAGCAGCTTGGGAGGGCGGGGGAGCTCCTACGAGCAGTACTTC.

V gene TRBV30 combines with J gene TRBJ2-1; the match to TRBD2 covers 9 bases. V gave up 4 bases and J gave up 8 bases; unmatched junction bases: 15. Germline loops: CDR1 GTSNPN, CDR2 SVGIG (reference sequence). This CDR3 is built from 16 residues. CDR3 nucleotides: TGTGCCTGGATCCCCTTCGGCGGGAGGGCCAGGGATGAGCAGTTCTTC. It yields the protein CAWIPFGGRARDEQFF.

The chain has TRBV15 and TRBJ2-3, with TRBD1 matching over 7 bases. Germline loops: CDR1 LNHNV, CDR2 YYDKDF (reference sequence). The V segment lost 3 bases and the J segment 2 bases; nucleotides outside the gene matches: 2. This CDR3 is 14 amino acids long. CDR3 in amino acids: CATSRGQHTDTQYF. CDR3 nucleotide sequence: TGTGCCACCAGCAGGGGACAGCACACAGATACGCAGTATTTT.

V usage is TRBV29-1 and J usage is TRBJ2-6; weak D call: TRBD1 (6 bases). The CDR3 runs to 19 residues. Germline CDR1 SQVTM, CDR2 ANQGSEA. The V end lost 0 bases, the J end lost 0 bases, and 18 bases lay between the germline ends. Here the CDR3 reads CSVEDVRQDKYSGANVLTF. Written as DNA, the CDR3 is TGCAGCGTTGAAGATGTGCGACAGGATAAATACTCTGGGGCCAACGTCCTGACTTTC.

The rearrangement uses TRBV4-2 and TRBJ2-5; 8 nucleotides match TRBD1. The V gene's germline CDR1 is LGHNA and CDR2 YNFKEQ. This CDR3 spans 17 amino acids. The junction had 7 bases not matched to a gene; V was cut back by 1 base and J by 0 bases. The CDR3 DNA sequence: TGTGCCAGCAGCCAAGGGACAGGGTCCTACAACCAAGAGACCCAGTACTTC. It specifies CASSQGTGSYNQETQYF.

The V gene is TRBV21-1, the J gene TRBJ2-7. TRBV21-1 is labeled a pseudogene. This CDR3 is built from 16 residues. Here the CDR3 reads CASSKARAGGEYEQYF. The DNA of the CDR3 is TGTGCCAGCAGCAAAGCGAGAGCAGGGGGGGAATACGAGCAGTACTTC.

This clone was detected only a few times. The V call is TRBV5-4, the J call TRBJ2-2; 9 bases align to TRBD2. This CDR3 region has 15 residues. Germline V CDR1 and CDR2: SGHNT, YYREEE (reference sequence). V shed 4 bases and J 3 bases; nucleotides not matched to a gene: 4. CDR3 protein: CASSLSGGHTGELFF. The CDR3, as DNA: TGTGCCAGCAGCCTTAGCGGGGGCCACACCGGGGAGCTGTTTTTT.

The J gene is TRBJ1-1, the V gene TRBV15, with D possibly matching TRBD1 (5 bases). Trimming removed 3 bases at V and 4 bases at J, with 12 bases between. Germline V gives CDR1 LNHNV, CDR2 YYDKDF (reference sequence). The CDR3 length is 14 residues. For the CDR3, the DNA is TGTGCCACCAGCAGGGTACCTCAGGGCACTGAAGCTTTCTTT. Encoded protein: CATSRVPQGTEAFF.

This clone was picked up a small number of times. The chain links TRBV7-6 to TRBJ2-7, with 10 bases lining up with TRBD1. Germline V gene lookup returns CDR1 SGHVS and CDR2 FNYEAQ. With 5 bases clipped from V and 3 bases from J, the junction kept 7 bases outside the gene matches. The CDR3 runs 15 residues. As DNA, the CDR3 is TGTGCCAGCAGCCCAGAGGACAGGGGGGACTACGAGCAGTACTTC. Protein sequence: CASSPEDRGDYEQYF.

This CDR3 is CASSLAQRKYNEQFF. The DNA of the CDR3 is TGCGCCAGCAGCTTGGCCCAGCGGAAATACAATGAGCAGTTCTTC. V gene TRBV5-1 combines with J gene TRBJ2-1; possibly TRBD2 for D (5 bases). There are 15 residues in the CDR3. Looked up from germline, CDR1 is SGHRS and CDR2 is YFSETQ. Deletions cut 0 bases from V and 4 bases from J, with 11 bases between.

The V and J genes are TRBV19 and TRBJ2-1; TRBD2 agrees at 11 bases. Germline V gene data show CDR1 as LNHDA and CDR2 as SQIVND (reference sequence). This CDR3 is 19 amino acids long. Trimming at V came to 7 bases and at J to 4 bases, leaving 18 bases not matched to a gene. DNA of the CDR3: TGTGCCAGTACCATAGGGGGGACTAGCGGTAGCCGTCTTTACAATGAGCAGTTCTTC. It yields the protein CASTIGGTSGSRLYNEQFF.